This T cell receptor beta chain emerged from a study of immune evolution from preneoplasia to lung adenocarcinoma. The repertoire was sequenced with immunoSEQ multiplex PCR; TCRdb's copy has only in-frame clones and lacks some. This repertoire shows around 7,000 clones, around 77% found once; its top ten account for 6% to 8%. J was trimmed by 8 bases and V by 7 bases; bases with no gene match: 10. Germline CDR1 reads SGHAT; CDR2 reads FQDESV (reference sequence). This CDR3 is built from 14 residues. The V gene is TRBV11-1, the J gene TRBJ2-1; 8 bases line up with TRBD1. Sequenced: FFPE lung adenocarcinoma in situ tissue. This clonotype was obtained from a person between 60 and 79 years old with lung adenocarcinoma. Written as DNA, the CDR3 is TGTGCCAGCACCCCTGGACAGGGACAGTATGAGCAGTTCTTC. As protein: CASTPGQGQYEQFF.